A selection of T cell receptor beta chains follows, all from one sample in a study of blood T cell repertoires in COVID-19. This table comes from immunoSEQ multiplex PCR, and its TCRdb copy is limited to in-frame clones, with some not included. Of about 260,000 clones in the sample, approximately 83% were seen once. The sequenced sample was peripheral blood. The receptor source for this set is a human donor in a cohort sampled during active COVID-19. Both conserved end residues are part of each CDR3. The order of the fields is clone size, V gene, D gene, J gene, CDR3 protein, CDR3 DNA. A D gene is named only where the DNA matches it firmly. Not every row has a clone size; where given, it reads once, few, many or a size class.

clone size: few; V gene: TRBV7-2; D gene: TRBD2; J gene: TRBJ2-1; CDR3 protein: CASSLASVTSVYNEQFF; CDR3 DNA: TGTGCCAGCAGCTTAGCGTCGGTGACTAGCGTATACAATGAGCAGTTCTTC
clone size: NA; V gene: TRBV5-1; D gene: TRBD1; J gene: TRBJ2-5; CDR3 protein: CASSLGQGGQETQYF; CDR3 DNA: TGCGCCAGCAGCTTAGGACAGGGCGGCCAAGAGACCCAGTACTTC
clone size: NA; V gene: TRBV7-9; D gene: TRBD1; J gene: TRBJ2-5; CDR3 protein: CASSSRIVDRVRETQYF; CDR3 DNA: TGTGCCAGCAGCTCTCGTATTGTGGACAGGGTGAGAGAGACCCAGTACTTC
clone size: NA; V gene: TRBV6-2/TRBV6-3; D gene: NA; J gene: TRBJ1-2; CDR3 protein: CASSYGSTGGYTF; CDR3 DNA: TGTGCCAGCAGTTACGGAAGTACAGGTGGCTACACCTTC
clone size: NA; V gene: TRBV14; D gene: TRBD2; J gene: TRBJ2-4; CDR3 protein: CASSYSSGRLTIQYF; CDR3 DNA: TGTGCCAGCAGCTATTCTAGCGGGAGATTGACCATTCAGTACTTC
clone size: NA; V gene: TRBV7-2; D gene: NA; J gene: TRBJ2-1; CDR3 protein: CASSASESGIYNEQFF; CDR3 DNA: TGTGCCAGCAGCGCGAGCGAGTCGGGTATTTACAATGAGCAGTTCTTC
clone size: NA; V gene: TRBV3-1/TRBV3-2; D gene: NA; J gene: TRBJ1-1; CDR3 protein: CASRDTGAEAFF; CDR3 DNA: TGTGCCAGCAGAGATACAGGAGCTGAAGCTTTCTTT
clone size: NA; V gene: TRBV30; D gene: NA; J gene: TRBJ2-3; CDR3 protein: CAWTRGQRTDTQYF; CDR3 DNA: TGTGCCTGGACCAGAGGACAGCGCACAGATACGCAGTATTTT
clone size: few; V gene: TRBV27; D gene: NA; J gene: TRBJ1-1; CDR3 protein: CASSLYGQNTEAFF; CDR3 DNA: TGTGCCAGCAGTTTATATGGCCAGAACACTGAAGCTTTCTTT
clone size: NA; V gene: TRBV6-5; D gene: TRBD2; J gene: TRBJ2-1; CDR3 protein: CASRASGYNEQFF; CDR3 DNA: TGTGCCAGCAGGGCTAGCGGGTACAATGAGCAGTTCTTC
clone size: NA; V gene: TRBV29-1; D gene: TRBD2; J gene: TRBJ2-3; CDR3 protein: CSVDSSGRSTDTQYF; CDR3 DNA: TGCAGCGTTGATTCTAGCGGGAGGAGCACAGATACGCAGTATTTT
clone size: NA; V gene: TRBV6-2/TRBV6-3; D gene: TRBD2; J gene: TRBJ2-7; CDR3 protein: CASSSSGGPPYEQYF; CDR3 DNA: TGTGCCAGCAGTTCGTCGGGAGGCCCGCCCTACGAGCAGTACTTC
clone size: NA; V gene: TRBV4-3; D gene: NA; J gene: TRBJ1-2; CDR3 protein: CASSQRGGGNYGYTF; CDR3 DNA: TGCGCCAGCAGCCAACGGGGTGGAGGTAACTATGGCTACACCTTC
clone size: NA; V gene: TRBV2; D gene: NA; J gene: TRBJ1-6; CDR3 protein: CASRSLTGNSPLHF; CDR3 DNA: TGTGCCAGCAGGAGTTTGACAGGAAATTCACCCCTCCACTTT
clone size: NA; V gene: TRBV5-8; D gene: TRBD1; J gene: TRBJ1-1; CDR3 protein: CASSLVTGGTEAFF; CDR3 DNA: TGTGCCAGCAGCTTGGTGACAGGGGGCACTGAAGCTTTCTTT
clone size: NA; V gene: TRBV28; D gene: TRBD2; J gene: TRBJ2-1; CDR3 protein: CASRGAGESYNEQFF; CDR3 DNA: TGTGCCAGCAGGGGTGCGGGAGAGTCCTACAATGAGCAGTTCTTC
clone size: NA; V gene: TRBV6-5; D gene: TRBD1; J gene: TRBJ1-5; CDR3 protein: CASSRDSLSNQPQHF; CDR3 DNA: TGTGCCAGCAGTAGGGACAGCCTTAGCAATCAGCCCCAGCATTTT
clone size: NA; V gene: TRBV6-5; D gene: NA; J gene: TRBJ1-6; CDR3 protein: CASTRQQNSPLHF; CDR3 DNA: TGTGCCAGCACGCGACAGCAAAATTCACCCCTCCACTTT
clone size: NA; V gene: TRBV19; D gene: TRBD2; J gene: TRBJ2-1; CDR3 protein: CASGLRASGRVVSYNEQFF; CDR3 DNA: TGTGCCAGTGGGCTCCGGGCTAGCGGGAGGGTGGTCTCCTACAATGAGCAGTTCTTC
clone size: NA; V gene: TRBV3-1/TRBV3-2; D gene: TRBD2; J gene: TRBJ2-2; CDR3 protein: CASSQPSGRYTGELFF; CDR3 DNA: TGTGCCAGCAGCCAACCTAGCGGGAGGTACACCGGGGAGCTGTTTTTT
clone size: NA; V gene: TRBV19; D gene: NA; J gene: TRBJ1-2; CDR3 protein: CASSKALEGADNTF; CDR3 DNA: TGTGCCAGTAGTAAAGCCCTGGAGGGCGCGGATAACACCTTC
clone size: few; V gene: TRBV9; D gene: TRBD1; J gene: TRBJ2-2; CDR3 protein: CAKGRGQVCFLTGELFF; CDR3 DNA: TGTGCCAAGGGAAGGGGACAGGTGTGTTTTTTGACCGGGGAGCTGTTTTTT
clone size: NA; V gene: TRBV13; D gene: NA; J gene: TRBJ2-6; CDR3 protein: CASHEKGGAGANVLTF; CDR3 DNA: TGTGCCAGTCATGAAAAGGGGGGGGCTGGGGCCAACGTCCTGACTTTC
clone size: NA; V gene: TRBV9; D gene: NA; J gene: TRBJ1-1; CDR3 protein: CASSVVTGLEAFF; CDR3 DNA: TGTGCCAGCAGCGTAGTTACAGGACTAGAAGCTTTCTTT
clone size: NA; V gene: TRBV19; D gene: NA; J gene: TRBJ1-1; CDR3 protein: CASSIGTGLWTFF; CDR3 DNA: TGTGCCAGTAGTATAGGAACAGGGTTGTGGACTTTCTTT
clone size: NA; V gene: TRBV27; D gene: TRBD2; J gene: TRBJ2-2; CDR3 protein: CASSLRGGTGELFF; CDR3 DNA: TGTGCCAGCAGTTTACGGGGGGGCACCGGGGAGCTGTTTTTT
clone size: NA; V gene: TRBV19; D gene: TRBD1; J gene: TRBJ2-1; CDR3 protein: CASSTGQAADEQFF; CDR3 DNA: TGTGCCAGTAGTACTGGACAGGCCGCCGATGAGCAGTTCTTC